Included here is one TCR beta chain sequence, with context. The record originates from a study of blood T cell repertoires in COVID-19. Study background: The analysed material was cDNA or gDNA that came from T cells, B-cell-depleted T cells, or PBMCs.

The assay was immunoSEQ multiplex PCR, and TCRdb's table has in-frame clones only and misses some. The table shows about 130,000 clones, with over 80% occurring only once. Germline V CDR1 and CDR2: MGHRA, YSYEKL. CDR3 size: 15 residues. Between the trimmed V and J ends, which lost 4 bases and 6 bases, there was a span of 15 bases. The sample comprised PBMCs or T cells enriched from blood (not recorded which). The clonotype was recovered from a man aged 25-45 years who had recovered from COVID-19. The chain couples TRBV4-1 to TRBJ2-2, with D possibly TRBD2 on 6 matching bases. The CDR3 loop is CASSPFSGEAGELFF. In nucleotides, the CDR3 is TGCGCCAGCAGCCCGTTTTCGGGGGAGGCCGGGGAGCTGTTTTTT.